Listed here are 8 T cell receptor beta chains from one sample, sequenced in a study of T cells after posttransplantation cyclophosphamide. Methotrexate plus calcineurin inhibitor accompanied controls' myeloablative marrow transplants; sampling was 1 year later. The method was immunoSEQ multiplex PCR; TCRdb's version includes in-frame clones alone and lacks a portion of them. The data show about 12,000 clones, with around 80% seen just once and under 4.5% held by the top ten. This specimen was PBMCs, taken 367 days after allogeneic stem cell transplant with calcineurin inhibitor and methotrexate. These receptors came from a male patient between 25 and 40 years old who received an allogeneic stem cell transplant from an unrelated donor, was CMV-positive, and had acute GVHD only. Among the T cells, some may be from the graft donor.

Written as DNA, the CDR3 is TGTGCCAGCAGCACCCCCCAGGGATGGTACGAGCAGTACTTC. Translating gives CASSTPQGWYEQYF. The rearrangement uses TRBV7-9 and TRBJ2-7, with D possibly matching TRBD1 (5 bases). Germline loops: CDR1 SEHNR, CDR2 FQNEAQ (reference sequence). The V end lost 5 bases, the J end lost 4 bases, and 15 bases lay between the germline ends. The CDR3 covers 14 residues.

V gene TRBV30 combines with J gene TRBJ2-5, with D tentatively TRBD2 (6 bases). The germline gives CDR1 GTSNPN, CDR2 SVGIG (reference sequence). V was shortened by 3 bases and J by 5 bases, with 19 bases between the two germline ends. The CDR3 extends over 15 amino acids. For the CDR3, the DNA is TGTGCCTGGAGCCTAGGGACTGGCGGTGGGGAGACCCAGTACTTC. This encodes CAWSLGTGGGETQYF.

The J gene is TRBJ2-5, the V gene TRBV19, with D maybe TRBD1 (6 bases). The CDR3 totals 15 residues. Trimming took 5 bases from V and 1 from J, leaving 14 bases between them. Germline V lookup: CDR1 LNHDA, CDR2 SQIVND (reference sequence). The CDR3 spells CASSSPGGTQETQYF. The CDR3 DNA sequence: TGTGCCAGTAGTTCCCCTGGGGGCACCCAAGAGACCCAGTACTTC.

The chain recombines TRBV7-9 with TRBJ2-7, with TRBD2 identical over 7 bases. CDR3 length equals 17 residues. V shed 4 bases and J 2 bases; nucleotides not matched to a gene: 14. From germline, CDR1 is SEHNR and CDR2 FQNEAQ (reference sequence). The CDR3 sequence is CASSSLPGASGAYEQYF. The CDR3 DNA reads as TGTGCCAGCAGCTCTCTACCTGGGGCTAGCGGAGCCTACGAGCAGTACTTC.

In DNA form, the CDR3 reads TGTGCCAGCAGTGAAAGGGTATGGGACAGGGGACCCTTAAGCAATCAGCCCCAGCATTTT. Translation: CASSERVWDRGPLSNQPQHF. The V gene is TRBV6-1, the J gene TRBJ1-5; TRBD1 matches at 10 bases. After removal of 2 bases from V and 1 base from J, the junction contained 14 bases not matched to a gene. Germline CDR1 reads MNHNS; CDR2 reads SASEGT. CDR3 length equals 20 residues.

This chain joins TRBV5-1 and TRBJ2-7, with TRBD2 matching over 13 bases. The CDR3 runs to 16 residues. The ends lost 4 bases at V and 1 base at J; junction bases unmatched: 5. Germline-derived CDR1 and CDR2 are SGHRS and YFSETQ. The CDR3 spells CASSPGLAGVSYEQYF. The CDR3 DNA reads TGCGCCAGCAGCCCAGGACTAGCGGGAGTGTCCTACGAGCAGTACTTC.

V gene TRBV10-3 combines with J gene TRBJ2-2; 7 nucleotides match TRBD1. This CDR3 is built from 13 residues. Per germline, CDR1 ENHRY and CDR2 SYGVKD. J was trimmed by 2 bases and V by 9 bases; bases with no gene match: 3. The CDR3 is CAIQGLNTGELFF. In DNA form, the CDR3 reads TGTGCCATACAGGGGTTAAACACCGGGGAGCTGTTTTTT.

The V gene is TRBV6-5, the J gene TRBJ1-1; D is perhaps TRBD1 (6 bases). Deletions cut 10 bases from V and 2 bases from J, with 17 bases between. The CDR3 loop spans 14 amino acids. In germline, CDR1 is MNHEY, CDR2 SVGAGI. The CDR3 spells CATKTGPLNTEAFF. The CDR3 coding sequence is TGTGCCACCAAAACAGGGCCCTTAAACACTGAAGCTTTCTTT.